These 15 T cell receptor beta chains share one sample of origin, sequenced in a study of a mutant IDH1 vaccine in newly diagnosed glioma. Time point noted: week 47, end of study. The content of each vaccine dose was 300 ug of mutant IDH1 20-mer peptide, and topical imiquimod accompanied it. These receptors' antigens are unknown. The protocol was immunoSEQ multiplex PCR, while the TCRdb copy is restricted to in-frame clones and leaves out a portion. The table shows about 54,000 clones, with roughly four fifths occurring only once. Here the sequenced sample was PBMCs, taken from a glioma patient whose treatment included an IDH1 peptide vaccine. The source is a woman aged 45-59 years with glioma.

The V gene is TRBV5-1, the J gene TRBJ2-3, with no clear D. The CDR3 runs to 14 residues. Trimming pared 4 bases from V and 1 base from J, leaving 10 bases between. The germline gives CDR1 SGHRS, CDR2 YFSETQ. CDR3 sequence reads: CASSPAVGTDTQYF. CDR3 nucleotide sequence: TGCGCCAGCAGCCCTGCCGTCGGCACAGATACGCAGTATTTT.

The V call is TRBV27, the J call TRBJ2-7; no clear D gene. The CDR3 runs to 14 residues. V was trimmed by 3 bases and J by 6 bases, leaving 15 bases between them. Germline V gives CDR1 MNHEY, CDR2 SMNVEV (reference sequence). The CDR3 region is CASSLLWGQGEQYF. DNA for the CDR3: TGTGCCAGCAGTTTGTTATGGGGTCAAGGCGAGCAGTACTTC.

This clone was seen only a few times. This chain links TRBV5-1 with TRBJ1-1; TRBD1 might be the D (5 bases). This CDR3 comprises 14 residues. CDR1 is SGHRS and CDR2 is YFSETQ in the germline V gene. The V end was cut by 0 bases, the J end by 1 base, with 7 bases between. CDR3 protein: CASSLAGSNTEAFF. CDR3 nucleotide sequence: TGCGCCAGCAGCTTGGCAGGGTCGAACACTGAAGCTTTCTTT.

The rearrangement uses TRBV6-4 and TRBJ2-3; TRBD2 matches 11 bases. The CDR3 runs to 16 residues. CDR1 MRHNA and CDR2 SNTAGT come from the germline V gene. Trimming at V came to 3 bases and at J to 2 bases, leaving 4 bases not matched to a gene. DNA for the CDR3: TGTGCCAGCAGTGAACTAGCGGGAGCGAACACAGATACGCAGTATTTT. Its translation is CASSELAGANTDTQYF.

This chain uses TRBV5-6 with TRBJ2-7, with D possibly matching TRBD2 (6 bases). The CDR3 has 16 residues. Trimming shortened V by 0 bases and J by 2 bases, and 15 bases separated the two germline ends. The germline CDR1 and CDR2 sequences are SGHDT and YYEEEE. The CDR3 loop reads CASSLDRGGLTYEQYF. The CDR3 DNA follows: TGTGCCAGCAGCTTGGACCGGGGAGGCCTTACCTACGAGCAGTACTTC.

The V and J genes are TRBV28 and TRBJ1-2; D gene ambiguous. Between the trimmed V and J ends, which lost 2 bases and 2 bases, there was a span of 6 bases. The CDR3 is 13 amino acids. The germline CDR1 and CDR2 sequences are MDHEN and SYDVKM. For the CDR3, the DNA is TGTGCCAGCAGTTTAACCGGGAACTATGGCTACACCTTC. Translation gives CASSLTGNYGYTF.

This chain uses TRBV7-6 with TRBJ2-2, with D possibly being TRBD1 (6 bases). Germline V gives CDR1 SGHVS, CDR2 FNYEAQ. The CDR3 covers 16 residues. The ends were cut back, 4 bases at V and 0 bases at J, with 12 bases in the middle. CDR3: CASSSGQLANTGELFF. The DNA of the CDR3 is TGTGCCAGCAGCTCCGGACAGCTCGCGAACACCGGGGAGCTGTTTTTT.

The gene calls are TRBV27 and TRBJ1-2; a weak D match, TRBD1 (5 bases). Germline CDR1 reads MNHEY; CDR2 reads SMNVEV (reference sequence). Trimming stripped 5 bases from V and 5 bases from J, with 18 bases between. The CDR3 is 15 amino acids. CDR3 coding DNA: TGTGCCAGCAGTCCAACCAGGAGGGGTGGATATGGCTACACCTTC. It specifies CASSPTRRGGYGYTF.

The chain combines TRBV6-1 with TRBJ1-4; possibly TRBD1 for D (6 bases). This CDR3 has 15 residues. Germline values: CDR1 MNHNS, CDR2 SASEGT. V was pared by 5 bases and J by 8 bases, with 18 bases between. The CDR3 sequence is CASSPRRGAEEKLFF. The CDR3 bases are TGTGCCAGCAGTCCCCGGAGGGGGGCGGAAGAAAAACTGTTTTTT.

V usage is TRBV5-1 and J usage is TRBJ1-1, with D perhaps matching TRBD1 (5 bases). The V end was cut by 7 bases, the J end by 4 bases, with 17 bases between. This CDR3 contains 14 residues. CDR1 is SGHRS and CDR2 is YFSETQ in the germline V gene. The chain's CDR3 is CASFGGGVSTEAFF. The CDR3 DNA follows: TGCGCCAGCTTCGGGGGTGGGGTGAGCACTGAAGCTTTCTTT. Full variable domain (rest looked up from reference TRBV5-1 and TRBJ1-1): KAGVTQTPRYLIKTRGQQVTLSCSPISGHRSVSWYQQTPGQGLQFLFEYFSETQRNKGNFPGRFSGRQFSNSRSEMNVSTLELGDSALYLCASFGGGVSTEAFFGQGTRLTVV.

V and J are TRBV7-2 and TRBJ1-1; D unresolved. The germline gives CDR1 SGHTA, CDR2 FQGNSA. The CDR3 runs to 14 residues. V dropped 2 bases and J dropped 0 bases, with 7 bases sitting between them. Here the CDR3 reads CASSLMGLNTEAFF. The CDR3 DNA reads as TGTGCCAGCAGCTTAATGGGGTTGAACACTGAAGCTTTCTTT.

The chain employs TRBV7-9 and TRBJ1-1; maybe TRBD1 (6 bases). The CDR3 consists of 18 residues. Germline V gene sequence: CDR1 SEHNR, CDR2 FQNEAQ (reference sequence). V was shortened by 3 bases and J by 3 bases, with 23 bases between the two germline ends. This CDR3 is CASSLRAGSLGGYTEAFF. DNA of the CDR3: TGTGCCAGCAGCTTGAGGGCAGGGTCGTTAGGGGGGTACACTGAAGCTTTCTTT.

The chain carries TRBV10-3 and TRBJ1-2; unclear D gene. This CDR3 contains 14 residues. Germline V gives CDR1 ENHRY, CDR2 SYGVKD. V lost 3 bases and J lost 0, with 8 bases in between. CDR3 loop: CAISERGTNYGYTF. CDR3 DNA: TGTGCCATCAGTGAACGAGGGACTAACTATGGCTACACCTTC.

This sequence joins TRBV4-3 and TRBJ2-3; TRBD2 aligns across 8 bases. Germline V gene data show CDR1 as LGHNA and CDR2 as YSLEER. V dropped 4 bases and J dropped 4; count of bases not matched to a gene: 1. The CDR3 has 13 residues. CDR3 sequence (DNA): TGCGCCAGCAGCCCAGCGGGGGCAGATACGCAGTATTTT. Its protein is CASSPAGADTQYF.

By sample fraction, this clone is medium-sized. The V and J genes are TRBV9 and TRBJ1-1, with no clear D. Trimming stripped 1 base from V and 1 base from J, with 14 bases between. The CDR3 is 16 amino acids. From germline, CDR1 is SGDLS and CDR2 YYNGEE. The CDR3 region is CASSVSPKLTNTEAFF. For the CDR3, the DNA is TGTGCCAGCAGCGTAAGCCCAAAATTAACGAACACTGAAGCTTTCTTT.